This TCR beta chain was sequenced for a study of a mutant IDH1 vaccine in newly diagnosed glioma. Study in general: Across weeks 1, 3, 5, 7, 11, 15, 19 and 23, patients received a vaccination each time, eight in all. Vaccine dosing followed radiotherapy by 4-6 weeks, or accompanied temozolomide cycles. Overall study findings and caveats: The study observed vaccine-induced immune responses in roughly 93% of patients.

Germline V gene lookup returns CDR1 SGHDN and CDR2 FVKESK. CDR3 length: 13 residues. Trimming shortened V by 2 bases and J by 0 bases, and 4 bases separated the two germline ends. TCRdb keeps only in-frame clones here, not all; method: immunoSEQ multiplex PCR. The data hold more than 25,000 clones, with more than 75% observed a single time. On this clone: Antigen: not known.

Regarding time point: week 23, last vaccination. In every dose of vaccine, 300 ug of mutant IDH1 20-mer peptide was given alongside topical imiquimod. The genes are TRBV14 and TRBJ2-5; D gene unclear. The sequence came from a man aged 40-55 years with glioma. Sample: PBMCs, taken from a glioma patient whose treatment included an IDH1 peptide vaccine. CDR3 nucleotides: TGTGCCAGCAGCCAACCGTACCAAGAGACCCAGTACTTC. Its translation: CASSQPYQETQYF. The variable domain in full, with the rest retrieved from reference TRBV14 and TRBJ2-5, is EAGVTQFPSHSVIEKGQTVTLRCDPISGHDNLYWYRRVMGKEIKFLLHFVKESKQDESGMPNNRFLAERTGGTYSTLKVQPAELEDSGVYFCASSQPYQETQYFGPGTRLLVL.